The TCR beta chain under discussion was sequenced for a study of blood T cell repertoires in COVID-19. Seattle patient enrollment occurred during active infection, with longitudinal follow-up thereafter. Clones were sequenced by immunoSEQ multiplex PCR, and TCRdb holds only the in-frame ones, with some missing. The sample shows 300,000 to 350,000 clones, around nine tenths of them seen only once. Germline loops: CDR1 MDHEN, CDR2 SYDVKM. V gave up 2 bases and J gave up 3 bases, with 20 bases separating them. This CDR3 has 17 residues. This clone was observed a single time. This sequence joins TRBV28 and TRBJ2-7; no clear D. Material for sequencing was peripheral blood. The origin of this receptor is a woman aged 25 to 39 with COVID-19, enrolled during active disease. The CDR3 DNA sequence: TGTGCCAGCAGTTTACCCCCTTCTGCTGTAGCTTTCTACGAGCAGTACTTC. The encoded protein is CASSLPPSAVAFYEQYF.